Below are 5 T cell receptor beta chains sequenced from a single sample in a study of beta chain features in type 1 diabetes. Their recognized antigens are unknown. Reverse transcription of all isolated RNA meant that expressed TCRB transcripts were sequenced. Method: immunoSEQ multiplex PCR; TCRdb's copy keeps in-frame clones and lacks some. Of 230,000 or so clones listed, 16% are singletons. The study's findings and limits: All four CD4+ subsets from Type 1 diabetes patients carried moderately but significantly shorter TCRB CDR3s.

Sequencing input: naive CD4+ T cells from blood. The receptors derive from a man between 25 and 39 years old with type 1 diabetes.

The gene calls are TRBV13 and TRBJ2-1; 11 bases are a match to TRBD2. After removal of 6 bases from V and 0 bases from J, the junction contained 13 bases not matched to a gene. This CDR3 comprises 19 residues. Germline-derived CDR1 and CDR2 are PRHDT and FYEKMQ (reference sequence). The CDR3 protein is CASSPRLAGPLSSYNEQFF. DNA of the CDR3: TGTGCCAGCAGTCCGAGACTAGCGGGGCCTCTAAGCTCCTACAATGAGCAGTTCTTC.

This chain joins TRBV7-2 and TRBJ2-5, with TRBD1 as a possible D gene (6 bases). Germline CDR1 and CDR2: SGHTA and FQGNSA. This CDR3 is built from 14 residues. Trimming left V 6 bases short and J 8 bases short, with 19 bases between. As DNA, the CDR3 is TGTGCCAGCAGACAGGGCCCCATGGGAACAACCCAGTACTTC. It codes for CASRQGPMGTTQYF.

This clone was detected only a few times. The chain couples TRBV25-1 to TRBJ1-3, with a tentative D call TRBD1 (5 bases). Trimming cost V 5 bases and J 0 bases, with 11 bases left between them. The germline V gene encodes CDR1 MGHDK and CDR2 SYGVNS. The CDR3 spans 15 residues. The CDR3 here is CASSSAGSSGNTIYF. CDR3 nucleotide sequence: TGTGCCAGCAGTAGCGCAGGGTCCTCTGGAAACACCATATATTTT.

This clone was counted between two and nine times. This chain's CDR3 is CASSQSHHWADEQFF. DNA for the CDR3: TGCGCCAGCAGTCAATCGCATCATTGGGCGGATGAGCAGTTCTTC. The V call is TRBV23-1, the J call TRBJ2-1; no clear D. TRBV23-1 belongs to the ORF category, with a function that is uncertain. The germline V and J ends were trimmed by 0 bases and 8 bases, with 14 bases remaining between them. The CDR3 runs to 15 residues.

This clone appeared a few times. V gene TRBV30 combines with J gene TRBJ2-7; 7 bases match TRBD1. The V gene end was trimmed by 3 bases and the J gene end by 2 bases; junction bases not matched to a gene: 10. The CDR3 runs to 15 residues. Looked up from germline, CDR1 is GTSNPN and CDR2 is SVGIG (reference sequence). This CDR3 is CAWRGRDRPTYEQYF. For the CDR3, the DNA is TGTGCCTGGAGAGGCCGGGACAGACCTACCTACGAGCAGTACTTC.